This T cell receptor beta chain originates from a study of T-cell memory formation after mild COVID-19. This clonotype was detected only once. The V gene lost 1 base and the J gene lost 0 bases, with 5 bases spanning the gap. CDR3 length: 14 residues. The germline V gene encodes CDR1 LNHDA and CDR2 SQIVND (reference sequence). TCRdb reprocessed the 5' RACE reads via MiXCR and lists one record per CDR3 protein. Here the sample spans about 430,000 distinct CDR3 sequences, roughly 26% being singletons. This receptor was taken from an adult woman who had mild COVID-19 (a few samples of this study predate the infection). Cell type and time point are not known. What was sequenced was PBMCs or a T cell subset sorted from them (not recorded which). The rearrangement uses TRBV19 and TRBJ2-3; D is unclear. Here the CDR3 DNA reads TGTGCCAGTAGTATAGGACCCAGCACAGATACGCAGTATTTT. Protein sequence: CASSIGPSTDTQYF.